The 5 T cell receptor beta chains presented below share a single source sample, sequenced in a study of cytomegalovirus exposure and HLA in healthy donors. The study ran its PCR with 60 Vbeta and 13 Jbeta primers. Assay used: immunoSEQ multiplex PCR; TCRdb lists only in-frame clones, some missing. The sample records around 150,000 clones, under 90% being singletons. The sequencing sample was made of PBMCs. The receptors originated from a boy aged 2 to 9 in good health and CMV-seronegative.

This CDR3 is CASSLPGLNTEAFF. The CDR3 DNA sequence: TGCGCCAGCAGCTTACCAGGATTGAACACTGAAGCTTTCTTT. The V call is TRBV5-1, the J call TRBJ1-1; D is unresolved. CDR3 size: 14 residues. Per germline, CDR1 SGHRS and CDR2 YFSETQ. Trimming stripped 2 bases from V and 0 bases from J, with 8 bases between.

The genes are TRBV7-9 and TRBJ1-4; maybe TRBD1 (5 bases). The CDR3 totals 16 residues. From germline, CDR1 is SEHNR and CDR2 FQNEAQ (reference sequence). V gave up 5 bases and J gave up 0 bases, with 13 bases separating them. The CDR3 reads CASSPADSATNEKLFF. The CDR3 nucleotides read TGTGCCAGCAGCCCAGCCGACAGTGCAACTAATGAAAAACTGTTTTTT.

This chain uses TRBV5-8 with TRBJ1-5, with a possible D match to TRBD1 (5 bases). The ends were cut back, 5 bases at V and 6 bases at J, with 18 bases in the middle. Germline V gene lookup returns CDR1 SGHTS and CDR2 YDEGEE. This CDR3 is built from 15 residues. In nucleotides, the CDR3 is TGTGCCAGCAGTTCGTCCGGGGGGTTTGGTCAGCCCCAGCATTTT. Its protein product is CASSSSGGFGQPQHF.

V is TRBV7-9 and J is TRBJ1-4; D call uncertain. This CDR3 region has 15 residues. The V gene's germline CDR1 is SEHNR and CDR2 FQNEAQ (reference sequence). V lost 1 base to trimming and J lost 8 bases, with 14 bases between them. CDR3 DNA sequence: TGTGCCAGCAGCTTAGACGGGAGTACTGACGAAAAACTGTTTTTT. It encodes CASSLDGSTDEKLFF.

This sequence joins TRBV7-9 and TRBJ2-2, with 10 bases aligning to TRBD1. The J segment lost 7 bases and the V segment lost 4 bases, leaving 15 bases of the junction unmatched. Germline V gene sequence: CDR1 SEHNR, CDR2 FQNEAQ (reference sequence). This CDR3 region has 18 residues. In DNA form, the CDR3 reads TGTGCCAGCAGCTCCGAAGACAGGGGGCCCAGTATCGGCGGGGAGCTGTTTTTT. Translating gives CASSSEDRGPSIGGELFF.